The entry that follows covers one TCR beta chain sequence. The data are from a study of blood T cell repertoires in COVID-19. Whole-study context: The study drew acute and convalescent COVID-19 samples from the United States, Italy and Spain.

Participants were aged about 18 to 100 years from about two dozen US areas. Which cohort a participant joined came from the clinical history participants gave. As originally analysed: Amplification of reference gene primers was used by the study to estimate nucleated cell counts. This table comes from immunoSEQ multiplex PCR, and its TCRdb copy is limited to in-frame clones, with some not included. The V and J calls and the clone size are those of that table, but D and trimming were determined from the DNA. The sample carries approximately 250,000 clones, about 90% recorded once. The CDR3 sequence is 18 residues long. The V gene lost 4 bases and the J gene lost 6 bases, with 24 bases spanning the gap.

Source material: PBMCs or T cells enriched from blood (not recorded which). The chain employs TRBV23-1 and TRBJ2-2, with D perhaps matching TRBD2 (5 bases). TRBV23-1 is recorded as an ORF, its role being uncertain. This TCR was recovered from a woman aged 25 to 45 with acute COVID-19. This CDR3 reads CASSPKAWGRGLSGELFF. The CDR3 DNA reads TGCGCCAGCAGTCCAAAAGCTTGGGGTCGGGGTCTATCCGGGGAGCTGTTTTTT.